The next 17 T cell receptor beta chains were all read from a single sample in a study of blood T cell repertoires in COVID-19. Profiling relied on immunoSEQ multiplex PCR, and the TCRdb table lists in-frame clones only, not all of them. The sample lists about 310,000 clones; roughly 89% were seen once. Sequencing used PBMCs or T cells enriched from blood (not recorded which). The receptors originated from a man between 60 and 70 years old who had recovered from COVID-19.

In its sample, this clone was seen once. The chain carries TRBV10-3 and TRBJ2-5; 14 bases map to TRBD2. CDR3 size: 14 residues. The V gene's germline CDR1 is ENHRY and CDR2 SYGVKD. The V segment lost 6 bases and the J segment 4 bases; nucleotides outside the gene matches: 1. The CDR3 here is CAIRTSGGGETQYF. The CDR3, as DNA: TGTGCCATCAGGACTAGCGGGGGGGGAGAGACCCAGTACTTC.

V gene TRBV19 combines with J gene TRBJ1-5; the D is unclear. The germline V and J ends were trimmed by 1 base and 0 bases, with 10 bases remaining between them. The CDR3 length is 16 residues. Germline V lookup: CDR1 LNHDA, CDR2 SQIVND (reference sequence). CDR3 in amino acids: CASSIVFRPSNQPQHF. The DNA of the CDR3 is TGTGCCAGTAGTATAGTTTTCAGGCCTAGCAATCAGCCCCAGCATTTT. The variable domain in full, completed from reference TRBV19 and TRBJ1-5, reads DGGITQSPKYLFRKEGQNVTLSCEQNLNHDAMYWYRQDPGQGLRLIYYSQIVNDFQKGDIAEGYSVSREKKESFPLTVTSAQKNPTAFYLCASSIVFRPSNQPQHFGDGTRLSIL.

The gene calls are TRBV4-2 and TRBJ2-1; a weak D match, TRBD2 (6 bases). Germline V gene sequence: CDR1 LGHNA, CDR2 YNFKEQ. The germline V and J ends were trimmed by 9 bases and 2 bases, with 14 bases remaining between them. The CDR3 length is 14 residues. The CDR3 protein is CASTRETPYNEQFF. CDR3 DNA sequence: TGTGCCAGTACTCGGGAGACCCCCTACAATGAGCAGTTCTTC.

The chain combines TRBV28 with TRBJ2-5; the match to TRBD2 covers 9 bases. J was trimmed by 3 bases and V by 3 bases; bases with no gene match: 5. This CDR3 has 15 amino acids. In germline, CDR1 is MDHEN, CDR2 SYDVKM. Written as DNA, the CDR3 is TGTGCCAGCAGTTTGGGACTAGCCTTCAAAGAGACCCAGTACTTC. Amino acids: CASSLGLAFKETQYF. The variable domain in full, completed from reference TRBV28 and TRBJ2-5, reads DVKVTQSSRYLVKRTGEKVFLECVQDMDHENMFWYRQDPGLGLRLIYFSYDVKMKEKGDIPEGYSVSREKKERFSLILESASTNQTSMYLCASSLGLAFKETQYFGPGTRLLVL.

This clone showed up just once. One end of the junction does not line up with germline, which may come from a read error. This chain uses TRBV19 with TRBJ1-4; 7 nucleotides line up with TRBD1. Germline assignment: CDR1 LNHDA and CDR2 SQIVND (reference sequence). The CDR3 is 13 residues long. CDR3 DNA: TGTGCCAGTGATAGGACAGGCCGGGAAGCGTCGGCATTT. Amino acid sequence: CASDRTGREASAF.

This chain joins TRBV19 and TRBJ2-4, with TRBD2 matching over 8 bases. V was clipped by 2 bases and J by 0 bases; unmatched bases: 9. CDR3 length: 18 residues. The V gene's germline CDR1 is LNHDA and CDR2 SQIVND (reference sequence). The CDR3 loop is CASSIRDISGVAKNIQYF. The DNA of the CDR3 is TGTGCCAGTAGTATAAGGGACATTAGCGGGGTAGCCAAAAACATTCAGTACTTC.

This clone was counted a few times. This chain connects TRBV7-2 to TRBJ2-1, with D perhaps matching TRBD2 (6 bases). V lost 4 bases, J lost 0 bases, and 19 bases lay in between. The CDR3 is made up of 18 amino acids. Germline-derived CDR1 and CDR2 are SGHTA and FQGNSA. Written as DNA, the CDR3 is TGTGCCAGCAGCTCCTTACTCGGGACTCCGAGCTCCTACAATGAGCAGTTCTTC. It codes for CASSSLLGTPSSYNEQFF.

This clone has just a few counts. This chain links TRBV20-1 with TRBJ1-5; D gene unclear. Germline V gene data show CDR1 as DFQATT and CDR2 as SNEGSKA (reference sequence). V lost 3 bases and J 3 bases, leaving 9 bases between the germline ends. This CDR3 has 13 residues. The DNA of the CDR3 is TGCAGTGCTAGTGACGTCCTCAATCAGCCCCAGCATTTT. The encoded protein is CSASDVLNQPQHF.

This clone was recorded a few times. This chain links TRBV19 with TRBJ1-5, with D perhaps TRBD1 (5 bases). From germline, CDR1 is LNHDA and CDR2 SQIVND (reference sequence). The CDR3 runs to 17 residues. V was shortened by 8 bases and J by 2 bases, with 22 bases between the two germline ends. The CDR3 is CASRVILKGKGNQPQHF. In nucleotides, the CDR3 is TGTGCCAGTCGTGTCATCCTCAAGGGGAAAGGCAATCAGCCCCAGCATTTT.

V usage is TRBV21-1 and J usage is TRBJ2-7; the DNA was not compared with TRBD2, the D call given in the table. TRBV21-1 is a listed pseudogene. The CDR3 runs to 15 residues. The CDR3 here is CASSVRLAFGYEQYF. CDR3 coding DNA: TGTGCCAGCAGCGTCCGACTAGCTTTCGGCTACGAGCAGTACTTC.

V is TRBV7-2 and J is TRBJ2-7; 10 positions match TRBD1. V lost 5 bases and J lost 2; bases outside the gene matches: 0. The CDR3 runs to 13 residues. Germline V lookup: CDR1 SGHTA, CDR2 FQGNSA. CDR3 in amino acids: CASSGQGAYEQYF. CDR3 nucleotides: TGTGCCAGCAGCGGACAGGGGGCCTACGAGCAGTACTTC. The full variable domain, in which reference TRBV7-2 and TRBJ2-7 provide the parts outside the CDR3, is GAGVSQSPSNKVTEKGKDVELRCDPISGHTALYWYRQSLGQGLEFLIYFQGNSAPDKSGLPSDRFSAERTGGSVSTLTIQRTQQEDSAVYLCASSGQGAYEQYFGPGTRLTVT.

This chain uses TRBV9 with TRBJ2-7, with 9 bases matching TRBD1. Trimming at V came to 0 bases and at J to 6 bases, leaving 10 bases not matched to a gene. The germline gives CDR1 SGDLS, CDR2 YYNGEE. The CDR3 contains 16 residues. CDR3 residues: CASSVAPGQGGSEQYF. CDR3 coding DNA: TGTGCCAGCAGCGTAGCTCCGGGACAGGGAGGATCCGAGCAGTACTTC.

The V gene is TRBV19, the J gene TRBJ1-2; weak D call: TRBD1 (6 bases). The CDR3 sequence is 14 residues long. V lost 5 bases to trimming and J lost 4 bases, with 14 bases between them. The germline V gene has CDR1 LNHDA and CDR2 SQIVND (reference sequence). CDR3 loop: CASSSRTDFYGYTF. The CDR3 nucleotides are TGTGCCAGTAGTTCCCGGACAGACTTCTATGGCTACACCTTC.

The rearrangement joins TRBV27 to TRBJ2-3, with 7 bases aligning to TRBD2. The CDR3 is 14 amino acids. The germline V gene has CDR1 MNHEY and CDR2 SMNVEV (reference sequence). V lost 3 bases to trimming and J lost 5 bases; unmatched junction nucleotides: 5. CDR3 bases: TGTGCCAGCAGTTTTGCGGGAGTTTTAGATACGCAGTATTTT. This encodes CASSFAGVLDTQYF.

This chain connects TRBV4-2 to TRBJ2-2, with 13 bases fitting TRBD2. V was clipped by 4 bases and J by 3 bases; unmatched bases: 5. The CDR3 contains 17 residues. Per germline, CDR1 LGHNA and CDR2 YNFKEQ. The CDR3 nucleotides are TGTGCCAGCAGCCGCGGACTAGCGGGAGAGTACACCGGGGAGCTGTTTTTT. Protein product: CASSRGLAGEYTGELFF.

V usage is TRBV15 and J usage is TRBJ2-7, with D maybe TRBD2 (6 bases). From germline, CDR1 is LNHNV and CDR2 YYDKDF (reference sequence). The CDR3 contains 16 residues. Trimming left V 0 bases short and J 0 bases short, with 12 bases between. CDR3 in DNA: TGTGCCACCAGCAGAGATGGGGCGGGACCCTCCTACGAGCAGTACTTC. It yields the protein CATSRDGAGPSYEQYF.

The chain employs TRBV28 and TRBJ1-2; the D gene is possibly TRBD1 (6 bases). Trimming took 0 bases from V and 6 from J, leaving 11 bases between them. Germline V CDR1 and CDR2: MDHEN, SYDVKM. CDR3 length equals 14 residues. The CDR3 nucleotides read TGTGCCAGCAGTTTATGGTCGGGGGGCGATGGCTACACCTTC. Amino acids: CASSLWSGGDGYTF.